These T cell receptor beta chains were read from a single sample in a study of blood T cell repertoires in COVID-19. Sequencing was performed with immunoSEQ multiplex PCR; in TCRdb, only in-frame clones are kept and a portion is missing. The data show about 64,000 clones, approximately 91% seen once. Source material: peripheral blood. Every receptor here comes from a man aged 70-80 years with acute or convalescent COVID-19. CDR3s include the opening cysteine and the closing phenylalanine or tryptophan. D genes are given only for firm matches. A row's size may be missing; if present it is once, few, many or a size class.

J gene	V gene	D gene	clone size	CDR3 protein	CDR3 DNA
TRBJ2-1	TRBV7-2	TRBD2	.	CASSPELAGGRNEQFF	TGTGCCAGCAGCCCGGAACTAGCGGGGGGGCGCAATGAGCAGTTCTTC
TRBJ2-2	TRBV28	TRBD1	.	CASSLGQGPNTGELFF	TGTGCCAGCAGTTTGGGACAGGGACCTAACACCGGGGAGCTGTTTTTT
TRBJ2-3	TRBV3-1/TRBV3-2	TRBD2	.	CASSHAGLAGGTQYF	TGTGCCAGCAGCCATGCCGGACTAGCGGGGGGGACGCAGTATTTT
TRBJ2-7	TRBV6-5	TRBD1	.	CASTPGQGYEQYF	TGTGCCAGCACCCCGGGACAGGGCTACGAGCAGTACTTC
TRBJ2-2	TRBV24-1	TRBD1	once	CATSPGGSGGELFF	TGTGCCACCTCCCCAGGGGGTTCGGGCGGGGAGCTGTTTTTT
TRBJ1-4	TRBV18	.	once	CASSPGGNGEKLFF	TGTGCCAGCTCACCAGGGGGGAACGGTGAAAAACTGTTTTTT
TRBJ1-2	TRBV6-2/TRBV6-3	.	.	CASSYMEDGYTF	TGTGCCAGCAGTTACATGGAGGATGGCTACACCTTC
TRBJ2-3	TRBV4-1	TRBD2	.	CASSPSTPLAYTQYF	TGCGCCAGCAGCCCATCAACCCCACTAGCGTATACGCAGTATTTT
TRBJ2-7	TRBV6-2/TRBV6-3	.	.	CASSYPGTLESKVAGEQYF	TGTGCCAGCAGTTATCCGGGGACACTTGAAAGCAAAGTAGCGGGCGAGCAGTACTTC
TRBJ1-1	TRBV7-2	TRBD1	.	CASSPGGLVMNTEAFF	TGTGCCAGCAGCCCAGGGGGCCTTGTAATGAACACTGAAGCTTTCTTT
TRBJ2-4	TRBV9	.	once	CASSVGAAKNIQYF	TGTGCCAGCAGCGTAGGCGCAGCCAAAAACATTCAGTACTTC
TRBJ1-3	TRBV20-1	.	once	CSASSRAGNTIYF	TGCAGTGCTAGTTCCAGGGCTGGAAACACCATATATTTT
TRBJ2-6	TRBV6-2/TRBV6-3	.	.	CASSYSSGPFPSGANVLTF	TGTGCCAGCAGTTACTCATCGGGTCCCTTTCCCTCTGGGGCCAACGTCCTGACTTTC
TRBJ1-1	TRBV18	.	.	CASSPKFQRSNTEAFF	TGTGCCAGCTCACCAAAGTTCCAGCGATCCAACACTGAAGCTTTCTTT
TRBJ2-2	TRBV30	.	.	CATRGETGELFF	TGTGCCACCCGAGGAGAGACCGGGGAGCTGTTTTTT
TRBJ2-7	TRBV7-2	.	.	CASSSGLAQYEQYF	TGTGCCAGCAGCTCAGGCCTAGCTCAGTACGAGCAGTACTTC
TRBJ1-1	TRBV28	.	.	CASSFYRNPFYRNYMNTEAFF	TGTGCCAGCAGTTTTTACCGCAACCCATTTTACCGCAACTATATGAACACTGAAGCTTTCTTT
TRBJ1-2	TRBV29-1	.	once	CSVNRGFGYTF	TGCAGCGTTAATCGCGGGTTTGGCTACACCTTC
TRBJ1-1	TRBV6-6	.	.	CASSLQATNTEAFF	TGTGCCAGCAGCCTACAGGCAACGAACACTGAAGCTTTCTTT
TRBJ1-5	TRBV7-2	TRBD1	.	CASRRTGANQPQHF	TGTGCCAGCAGGCGGACAGGGGCAAATCAGCCCCAGCATTTT
TRBJ2-3	TRBV7-9	TRBD2	.	CASSPFGGASTDTQYF	TGTGCCAGCAGCCCGTTCGGGGGGGCTAGCACAGATACGCAGTATTTT
TRBJ2-7	TRBV4-1	TRBD1	.	CASSQQDRGTYEQYF	TGCGCCAGCAGCCAGCAGGACAGGGGAACCTACGAGCAGTACTTC
TRBJ1-1	TRBV5-6	.	.	CASSFGVSEAFF	TGTGCCAGCAGCTTCGGTGTATCTGAAGCTTTCTTT
TRBJ1-1	TRBV29-1	TRBD1	.	CSVHRSLGQPNTEAFF	TGCAGCGTCCACAGAAGTTTGGGACAGCCGAACACTGAAGCTTTCTTT
TRBJ2-3	TRBV3-1/TRBV3-2	TRBD2	.	CASSHVGGAQYF	TGTGCCAGCAGCCATGTTGGGGGGGCGCAGTATTTT
TRBJ2-1	TRBV6-2/TRBV6-3	TRBD2	.	CASSPQRGGFSGNEQFF	TGTGCCAGCAGTCCCCAGCGGGGGGGCTTCTCGGGCAATGAGCAGTTCTTC
TRBJ1-6	TRBV7-8	.	.	CASSLLNRNPSSSYNSPLHF	TGTGCCAGCAGCTTACTAAACAGGAATCCCTCTAGCTCCTATAATTCACCCCTCCACTTT
TRBJ2-5	TRBV7-3	TRBD1	.	CASSFDRGWTQYF	TGTGCCAGCAGCTTCGACAGGGGGTGGACCCAGTACTTC
TRBJ1-1	TRBV7-2	.	.	CASSRNNRVTEAFF	TGTGCCAGCAGCCGTAACAACAGGGTTACTGAAGCTTTCTTT
TRBJ1-6	TRBV12-3/TRBV12-4	TRBD1	few	CASSDRERSPLHF	TGTGCCAGCAGTGACAGGGAGCGGTCACCCCTCCACTTT
TRBJ2-5	TRBV9	TRBD1	once	CASSGGQGPLETQYF	TGTGCCAGCAGCGGGGGACAGGGCCCTCTTGAGACCCAGTACTTC
TRBJ2-2	TRBV24-1	.	.	CATSNRYTGELFF	TGTGCCACCAGTAACAGGTACACCGGGGAGCTGTTTTTT
TRBJ2-5	TRBV2	TRBD1	.	CASRADRGPETQYF	TGTGCCAGCAGAGCGGACAGGGGGCCAGAGACCCAGTACTTC
TRBJ2-3	TRBV7-6	TRBD2	.	CASSLRPGAGAGDQDTQYF	TGTGCCAGCAGCTTGAGGCCCGGGGCGGGAGCGGGGGACCAGGATACGCAGTATTTT
TRBJ2-7	TRBV11-1	TRBD1	.	CASSLGTGGLYEQYF	TGTGCCAGCAGCTTAGGGACAGGGGGCTTGTACGAGCAGTACTTC
TRBJ1-4	TRBV19	.	.	CASMIQGSEKLFF	TGTGCCAGTATGATCCAGGGGAGCGAAAAACTGTTTTTT
TRBJ2-3	TRBV14	.	.	CASSQDRLVSATQYF	TGTGCCAGCAGCCAAGATCGGCTAGTTTCGGCTACGCAGTATTTT
TRBJ2-5	TRBV7-3	.	.	CASSPRGLETQYF	TGTGCCAGCAGCCCCCGAGGCTTAGAGACCCAGTACTTC
TRBJ1-6	TRBV5-6	TRBD1	once	CASSHGTGSPPLHF	TGTGCCAGCAGCCACGGGACAGGGTCGCCACCCCTCCACTTT
TRBJ1-1	TRBV28	.	.	CASRYGGSTEAFF	TGTGCCAGCAGATACGGAGGATCCACTGAAGCTTTCTTT
TRBJ2-3	TRBV2	TRBD2	.	CASTRLAGGLVTQYF	TGTGCCAGCACCAGACTAGCGGGGGGGCTGGTTACGCAGTATTTT
TRBJ1-2	TRBV4-3	TRBD1	.	CASSQVADRDYGYTF	TGCGCCAGCAGCCAAGTAGCTGACAGGGACTATGGCTACACCTTC
TRBJ1-4	TRBV7-9	.	.	CASSHFGQGLGNEKLFF	TGTGCCAGCAGCCATTTCGGCCAGGGACTGGGAAATGAAAAACTGTTTTTT
TRBJ2-3	TRBV24-1	TRBD1	once	CATSDSTGGGTDTQYF	TGTGCCACCAGTGATTCCACAGGGGGTGGCACAGATACGCAGTATTTT
TRBJ2-7	TRBV7-2	.	.	CASSLVVGGPYF	TGTGCCAGCAGCTTAGTGGTTGGGGGCCCGTACTTC
TRBJ1-2	TRBV29-1	TRBD1	.	CSVVTGNYGYTF	TGCAGCGTTGTGACAGGGAACTATGGCTACACCTTC
TRBJ1-4	TRBV19	TRBD1	.	CASKRGRGNSATNEKLFF	TGTGCCAGTAAGAGGGGCAGGGGGAATTCTGCAACTAATGAAAAACTGTTTTTT
TRBJ1-1	TRBV5-5	.	.	CASSFGSVVQGDRRAFF	TGTGCCAGCAGCTTTGGTTCCGTGGTACAGGGCGACAGAAGGGCTTTCTTT
TRBJ2-5	TRBV7-9	.	.	CASSFSAGTEETQYF	TGTGCCAGCAGCTTCTCCGCGGGGACAGAAGAGACCCAGTACTTC
TRBJ2-2	TRBV7-2	TRBD2	.	CASSPGRRGANTGELFF	TGTGCCAGCAGCCCCGGGAGGCGGGGGGCCAACACCGGGGAGCTGTTTTTT
TRBJ2-2	TRBV5-1	TRBD1	.	CASSPGQGTVTGELFF	TGCGCCAGCAGCCCAGGACAGGGGACCGTCACCGGGGAGCTGTTTTTT
TRBJ2-1	TRBV5-1	TRBD2	.	CASSLLAGGHYNEQFF	TGCGCCAGCAGCTTGTTAGCGGGGGGACACTACAATGAGCAGTTCTTC
TRBJ2-5	TRBV7-9	.	.	CASSLFTDQETQYF	TGTGCCAGCAGCTTATTCACGGACCAAGAGACCCAGTACTTC